This T cell receptor (beta chain) was recorded in a study of T cell repertoires in cytomegalovirus infection. About the study: Used in the study were CMV epitopes, some recently identified and HLA-C-restricted, others well-studied and HLA-B-restricted. From public TCR beta signatures came an indication of both CMV infection and matching HLA type.

TCRdb recomputed calls from the reads with MiXCR, one row per CDR3 protein. The sample contains hundreds of thousands of distinct CDR3 sequences, approximately 46% of which appear only once. The junction had 11 bases not matched to a gene; V was cut back by 5 bases and J by 7 bases. Looked up from germline, CDR1 is MNHEY and CDR2 is SVGAGI. This CDR3 is 15 amino acids long. For this clonotype: Antigen: not known.

Study conclusions and caveats: The ex vivo response showed dominance by HLA-C-restricted CMV-specific TCR beta clonotypes. Carriers of CMV plus the relevant HLA were identified by cumulative public TCR beta family frequency.

The sample in question was cultured PBMCs, obtained from culture after CMV antigen stimulation. The genes are TRBV6-5 and TRBJ2-7, with 10 nucleotides matching TRBD2. The clonotype was recovered from a human donor in good health (CMV status not recorded). Some clones in this sample may be carry-over from other donors' samples. CDR3: CASSPLAGVPREQYF. For the CDR3, the DNA is TGTGCCAGCAGTCCCCTAGCGGGAGTACCTCGGGAGCAGTACTTC.